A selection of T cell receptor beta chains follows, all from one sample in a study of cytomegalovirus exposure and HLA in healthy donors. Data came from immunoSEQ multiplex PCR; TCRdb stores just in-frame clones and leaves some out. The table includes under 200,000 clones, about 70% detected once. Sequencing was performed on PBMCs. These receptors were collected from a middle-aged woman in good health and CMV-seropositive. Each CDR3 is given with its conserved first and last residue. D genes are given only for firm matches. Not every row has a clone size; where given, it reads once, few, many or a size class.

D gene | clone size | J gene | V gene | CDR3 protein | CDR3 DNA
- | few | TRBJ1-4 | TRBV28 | CASSGTENEKLFF | TGTGCCAGCAGTGGGACTGAGAATGAAAAACTGTTTTTT
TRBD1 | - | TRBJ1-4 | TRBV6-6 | CASSYRFTGENEKLFF | TGTGCCAGCAGTTACCGTTTTACAGGGGAGAATGAAAAACTGTTTTTT
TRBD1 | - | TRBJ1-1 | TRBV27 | CASRGQLNTEAFF | TGTGCCAGCAGGGGACAGTTGAACACTGAAGCTTTCTTT
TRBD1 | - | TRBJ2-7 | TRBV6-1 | CASSLGTARVYEQYF | TGTGCCAGCAGCCTTGGGACAGCTCGAGTCTACGAGCAGTACTTC
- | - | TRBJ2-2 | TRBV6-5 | CASIYREGAGELFF | TGTGCCAGCATTTATCGGGAAGGTGCCGGGGAGCTGTTTTTT
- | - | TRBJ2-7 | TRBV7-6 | CASSPGLDSYEQYF | TGTGCCAGCAGCCCGGGACTTGACTCCTACGAGCAGTACTTC
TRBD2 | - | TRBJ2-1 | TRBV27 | CASSPTIAGDSYNEQFF | TGTGCCAGCAGTCCTACTATAGCGGGGGACTCCTACAATGAGCAGTTCTTC
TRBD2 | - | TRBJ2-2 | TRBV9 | CASSFSGANTGELFF | TGTGCCAGCAGCTTTAGCGGGGCGAACACCGGGGAGCTGTTTTTT
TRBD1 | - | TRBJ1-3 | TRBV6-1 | CASSRGAQENTIYF | TGTGCCAGCAGCAGGGGGGCTCAGGAAAACACCATATATTTT
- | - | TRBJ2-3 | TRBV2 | CASSPGGAGTDTQYF | TGTGCCAGCAGCCCTGGGGGCGCGGGCACAGATACGCAGTATTTT
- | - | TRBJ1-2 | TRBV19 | CASSILGADPNYGYTF | TGTGCCAGTAGTATTCTGGGAGCCGACCCTAACTATGGCTACACCTTC
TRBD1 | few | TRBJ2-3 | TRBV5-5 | CASSLGDRETDTQYF | TGTGCCAGCAGCTTGGGCGACAGGGAAACAGATACGCAGTATTTT
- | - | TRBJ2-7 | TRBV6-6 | CASSYRVGEGEQYF | TGTGCCAGCAGTTATCGTGTAGGGGAAGGGGAGCAGTACTTC
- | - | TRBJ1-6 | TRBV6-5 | CASSSGSYNSPLHF | TGTGCCAGCAGTTCGGGGTCCTATAATTCACCCCTCCACTTT
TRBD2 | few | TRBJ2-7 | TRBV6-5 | CASSSTVLAGVYEQYF | TGTGCCAGCAGTTCTACTGTACTAGCGGGAGTTTACGAGCAGTACTTC
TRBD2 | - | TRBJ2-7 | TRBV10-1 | CASRGTKRGHGSYEQYF | TGCGCCAGCAGGGGGACTAAGCGGGGGCACGGCTCCTACGAGCAGTACTTC
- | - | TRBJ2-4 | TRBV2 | CASSGSGGNIQYF | TGTGCCAGCAGCGGGAGTGGGGGGAACATTCAGTACTTC
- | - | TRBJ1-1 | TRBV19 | CASRGRTSQEPEAFF | TGTGCCAGTAGGGGGAGGACTTCGCAGGAGCCTGAAGCTTTCTTT
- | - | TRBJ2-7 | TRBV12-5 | CASGLDLGSQGSYEQYF | TGTGCTAGTGGTTTGGACCTCGGGTCTCAGGGCTCCTACGAGCAGTACTTC
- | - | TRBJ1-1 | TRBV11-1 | CASSLGRNTEAFF | TGTGCCAGCAGCTTAGGCAGGAACACTGAAGCTTTCTTT
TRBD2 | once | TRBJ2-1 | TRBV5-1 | CASSLGGLAGHNEQFF | TGCGCCAGCAGCTTGGGAGGGCTAGCGGGACACAATGAGCAGTTCTTC
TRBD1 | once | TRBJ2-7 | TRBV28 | CASSRGQGSYEQYF | TGTGCCAGCTCTCGAGGACAGGGTTCCTACGAGCAGTACTTC
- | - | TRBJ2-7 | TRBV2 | CASRFTVYSYEQYF | TGTGCCAGCAGGTTTACGGTTTACTCCTACGAGCAGTACTTC
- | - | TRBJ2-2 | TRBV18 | CASSPLQNTGELFF | TGTGCCAGCTCACCACTACAGAACACCGGGGAGCTGTTTTTT
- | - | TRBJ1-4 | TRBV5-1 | CASSLAPGLEKLFF | TGCGCCAGCAGCTTGGCCCCCGGTTTGGAAAAACTGTTTTTT
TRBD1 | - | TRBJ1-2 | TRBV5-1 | CASSHSQGEARYGYTF | TGCGCCAGCAGCCATTCTCAGGGGGAGGCGCGCTATGGCTACACCTTC
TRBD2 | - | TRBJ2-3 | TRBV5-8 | CASSLSIQGLAGGDTQYF | TGTGCCAGCAGCTTGTCCATACAGGGACTAGCGGGGGGCGATACGCAGTATTTT
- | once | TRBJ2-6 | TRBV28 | CASRLLRGSSGANVLTF | TGTGCCAGCAGACTTCTCAGGGGTAGCTCTGGGGCCAACGTCCTGACTTTC
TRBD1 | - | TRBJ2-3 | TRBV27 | CASTSGQGTDTQYF | TGTGCCAGCACCTCCGGACAGGGCACAGATACGCAGTATTTT
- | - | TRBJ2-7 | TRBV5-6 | CASSRTHSYEQYF | TGCGCCAGCAGCAGGACTCACTCCTACGAGCAGTACTTC
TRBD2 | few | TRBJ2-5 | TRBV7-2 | CASSLEGRVRYF | TGTGCCAGCAGCTTAGAGGGGAGGGTACGGTACTTC
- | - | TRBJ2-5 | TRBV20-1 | CSASLAETQYF | TGCAGTGCTTCGCTAGCGGAGACCCAGTACTTC
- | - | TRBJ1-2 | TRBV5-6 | CASSSTGVYTF | TGTGCCAGCAGCTCGACAGGAGTCTACACCTTC
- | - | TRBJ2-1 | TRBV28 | CASSEGGTHNEQFF | TGTGCCAGCAGTGAGGGCGGGACTCACAATGAGCAGTTCTTC
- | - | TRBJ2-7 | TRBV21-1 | CASSKRIAGVGSYEQYF | TGTGCCAGCAGCAAAAGGATAGCGGGAGTTGGCTCCTACGAGCAGTACTTC
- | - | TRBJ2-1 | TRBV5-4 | CASSPGGRHNEQFF | TGTGCCAGCAGCCCGGGGGGCCGTCATAATGAGCAGTTCTTC
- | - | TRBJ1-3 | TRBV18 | CASSQAQESGNTIYF | TGTGCCAGCTCACAAGCACAGGAAAGCGGAAACACCATATATTTT
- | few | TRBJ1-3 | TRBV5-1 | CASSRTLEANTIYF | TGCGCCAGCAGTCGGACATTGGAAGCCAACACCATATATTTT
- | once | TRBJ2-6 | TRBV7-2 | CASSSYSGANVLTF | TGTGCCAGCAGCTCCTACTCTGGGGCCAACGTCCTGACTTTC
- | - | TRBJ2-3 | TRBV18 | CASSPPSWATDTQYF | TGTGCCAGCTCACCACCGTCATGGGCGACAGATACGCAGTATTTT
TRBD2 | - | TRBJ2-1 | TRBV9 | CASSPRTSGRVTYNEQFF | TGTGCCAGCAGCCCCAGGACTAGCGGGAGGGTAACCTACAATGAGCAGTTCTTC
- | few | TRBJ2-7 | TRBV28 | CASSIRTTGDEQYF | TGTGCCAGCAGTATCCGGACAACGGGGGACGAGCAGTACTTC
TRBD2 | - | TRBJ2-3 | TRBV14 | CASSQNVAGGPTDTQYF | TGTGCCAGCAGCCAAAATGTCGCGGGAGGGCCCACAGATACGCAGTATTTT
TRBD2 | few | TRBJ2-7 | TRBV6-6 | CASSSSQGGSPYEQYF | TGTGCCAGCAGTTCTTCTCAGGGCGGGAGTCCGTACGAGCAGTACTTC
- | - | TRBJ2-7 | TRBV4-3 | CASSQAASHSYEQYF | TGCGCCAGCAGCCAAGCGGCTAGCCACTCCTACGAGCAGTACTTC
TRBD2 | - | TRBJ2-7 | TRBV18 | CASSPSVTSVSYEQYF | TGTGCCAGCTCACCATCGGTTACTAGCGTCTCCTACGAGCAGTACTTC
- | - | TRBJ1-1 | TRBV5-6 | CASSLFTGGANTEAFF | TGTGCCAGCAGCTTGTTTACCGGAGGGGCGAACACTGAAGCTTTCTTT
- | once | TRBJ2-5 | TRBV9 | CASSVGPSAQETQYF | TGTGCCAGCAGCGTAGGCCCCAGCGCCCAAGAGACCCAGTACTTC